Detailed here is one T cell receptor (beta chain). Its antigen is currently not known. Per-nucleotide qualities are absent, and no much larger clonotype sits a single base away. This sample was taken from a study of regulatory T cells in long-lasting Graves disease (dated by TCRdb to about 2021). About the full investigation: Patients with newly diagnosed Graves' disease had been on antithyroid drugs for under 3 months. TCR sequencing covered roughly 13 persistent and 20 or so newly diagnosed Graves' disease patients, some 35 samples in total. The study took place in China and was registered as a clinical trial. Peripheral blood TCR sequencing and RNA sequencing compared persistent Graves' disease patients with newly diagnosed Graves' disease patients. Results the study describes overall, beyond this receptor: Preferential use of TRBV28, TRBJ1-2 and TRBJ2-5 was observed in persistent disease, whereas TRBV20-1 and TRBJ2-1 were favored in newly diagnosed disease. The study examined only peripheral blood because the primary lesion, thyroid tissue, could not be accessed. Only the TCR beta chain was sequenced and analyzed. The authors acknowledged the small sample size as a limitation that may reduce accuracy. More public clonotypes were shared among persistent patients (fewer than 3,000) than among newly diagnosed patients (roughly 1,000). Lower TCR Shannon entropy and fewer highly expanded clones were observed in persistent Graves' disease patients than in newly diagnosed patients, which suggested clonal expansion.

V is trimmed back by 5 bases and J by 7 bases, and the junction contains 6 bases that no gene match accounts for. The CDR3 runs 14 amino acids, cysteine and phenylalanine included. CDR3 DNA is the only sequence kept; it has 42 bases, read in frame from the first base. The library was made by multiplex PCR. The reads were generated on an Illumina HiSeq 4000. To build TCR beta libraries, CDR3 regions were amplified by Arm-PCR using iRepertoire HTBI primers. Before sequencing, the PCR products went through gel purification. For the original study's pipeline: Across samples, 62 TRBV and 13 to 15 TRBJ segments were identified and used for gene usage analysis of CDR3 amino acid clonotypes. Filtered high-quality paired reads were merged into contigs using COPE and FqMerger. BLAST was used to align contigs to IMGT TRBV, TRBD and TRBJ reference genes, and CDR3 was defined according to IMGT. Highly expanded clones were defined as clonotypes with a frequency above 0.1%. Repertoire diversity was measured by Shannon entropy, and V-J evenness by the Gini coefficient. Public clonotypes were defined as clonotypes shared by more than one individual. The public reads were reanalyzed by TCRdb: fastp trimming at Q25, MiXCR alignment, in-frame beta chains only. Duplicate CDR3 protein sequences are folded into a single record with the most common DNA and genes. None of the V and J calls come from the authors' own analysis; TCRdb made them. Counted in this sample were roughly 560,000 distinct CDR3 sequences; about 16% of them appeared once. The top ten hold 25% of the sample.

Per the publication, the time point label means: newly diagnosed GD, antithyroid drugs for less than 3 months. For both TCR sequencing and RNA sequencing, RNA was extracted from PBMCs using TRIzol. The diagnosis of Graves' disease was made according to American Thyroid Association guidelines. The patients came from an endocrinology department in Xi'an, China. Each patient gave 9 to 10 milliliters of peripheral blood, collected in an EDTA anticoagulant tube. PBMCs were isolated by Ficoll Paque Plus density gradient separation without further T cell sorting. RNA quality was checked with an Agilent 2100 Bioanalyzer and agarose gel, and concentration with a NanoDrop 2000. These sequences were also reported in another study, on T cells in Graves' hyperthyroidism and ophthalmopathy. The second paper further reports: Graves' hyperthyroidism was defined as stable when no progression to ophthalmopathy occurred over 18 months of follow-up. The hyperthyroidism patients were between 18 and 65 years old and newly diagnosed, with a disease duration of less than 2 months. Patients with uncontrolled infections, other autoimmune diseases, pregnancy or lactation were excluded. Clinical symptoms, serum thyroxine and TRAb, thyroid ultrasound, and orbital computed tomography formed the basis for the diagnoses. The first round of RT-PCR for the TCR CDR3 was performed with the HTBI primer set and the Qiagen OneStep RT-PCR kit. Most expanded thyroid clonotypes (frequency above 0.001) were also detected in blood, suggesting blood repertoires may reflect thyroid immune responses. A 13 V-J signature model separated ophthalmopathy from stable hyperthyroidism, with around 88% sensitivity and 81% to 83% specificity in cross-validation and 80%/75% in testing. In validation, the model predicted progression to ophthalmopathy a median of 6.5 months before onset, with roughly 68% sensitivity and about 72% specificity. To identify distinguishing TCR V-J signatures, a discovery cohort of 100 patients was used, comprising 40 to 45 with Graves' ophthalmopathy and around 57 with stable Graves' hyperthyroidism. Prospective prediction of ophthalmopathy was tested in an independent validation cohort consisting of under 20 hyperthyroidism patients and around 16 patients who later progressed to ophthalmopathy. The 95 to 100 discovery patients were divided at random into training and test sets in a 7:3 ratio. In addition, the study compared T-cell repertoires in thyroid tissue and in blood from six Graves' hyperthyroidism patients. After sampling, hyperthyroidism patients received methimazole starting at 30 mg daily, and ophthalmopathy patients received high-dose intravenous methylprednisolone. A second multiplex PCR round built the libraries, followed by size selection and purification. Sequencing of the libraries was done on an Illumina HiSeq2000 using paired-end 100 bp reads. SOAPnuke was used to process the raw data, removing reads that contained adapters or uncalled bases, had a mean Phred below 15, or lacked an exact match to the constant primer or identifier. High-quality paired reads were merged with COPE v1.2.5, and unique nucleotide sequences were defined as clonotypes. MiTCR v1.1 was used to align the clonotypes against IMGT TRBV, TRBD and TRBJ reference segments. Analysis was restricted to V-J combinations with a frequency above 0.0001, which covered 98% to 99.2% of repertoires. A TCS score was defined as the ratio between F50 (clonal expansion) and ExV (chaos), using BLOSUM62-based TCRdist between CDR3 peptides within each V-J. Welch's t-statistics and random forest reduced 514 V-J features to 10 to 15, which were used in a naive Bayes classifier (R e1071). No statistical method was used to fix the sample size in advance, and group allocation was not hidden from the investigators. The paper reports TCR Vbeta CDR3 sequencing of some 140 peripheral blood samples: some 41 ophthalmopathy, roughly 74 hyperthyroidism and roughly 17 progressor patients.

Material: peripheral blood mononuclear cells (PBMCs), obtained at new diagnosis, from a patient treated with antithyroid drugs. The receptor chain draws on TRBV12-3 or TRBV12-4 and TRBJ2-2; 8 nucleotides in the junction match TRBD1. The clonotype was recovered from a middle-aged woman with Graves disease. Donor details come from another sample of the same person, matched by shared clones. The nucleotides are TGTGCCAGCAGTCCGACAGGGGAAGGCGGGGAGCTGTTTTTT. Translated, it reads CASSPTGEGGELFF.